This T cell receptor (beta chain) is from a study of blood T cell repertoires in COVID-19. Study information: PBMCs, B-cell-depleted T cells, or T cells provided the cDNA or gDNA that made up the material.

Original analysis: Nucleated cell number was recorded as an estimate derived from reference gene primer amplification. Measured with immunoSEQ multiplex PCR; TCRdb has only the in-frame clones, and not every one. That table is the source of V, J and clone size, and D and trimming were worked out from the DNA. Here the sample spans about 120,000 clones, about 84% being singletons. Germline V gene lookup returns CDR1 LNHNV and CDR2 YYDKDF (reference sequence). The J segment lost 8 bases and the V segment lost 5 bases, leaving 6 bases of the junction unmatched. The CDR3 contains 14 residues. In its sample, this clone was seen a few times.

The gene calls are TRBV15 and TRBJ2-1; 10 bases are shared with TRBD2. This receptor was identified in a man aged 55 to 70 with acute or convalescent COVID-19. The specimen was peripheral blood. The CDR3 is CATSPSGSTYEQFF. The CDR3 DNA reads TGTGCCACCAGCCCTAGCGGGAGTACTTATGAGCAGTTCTTC.